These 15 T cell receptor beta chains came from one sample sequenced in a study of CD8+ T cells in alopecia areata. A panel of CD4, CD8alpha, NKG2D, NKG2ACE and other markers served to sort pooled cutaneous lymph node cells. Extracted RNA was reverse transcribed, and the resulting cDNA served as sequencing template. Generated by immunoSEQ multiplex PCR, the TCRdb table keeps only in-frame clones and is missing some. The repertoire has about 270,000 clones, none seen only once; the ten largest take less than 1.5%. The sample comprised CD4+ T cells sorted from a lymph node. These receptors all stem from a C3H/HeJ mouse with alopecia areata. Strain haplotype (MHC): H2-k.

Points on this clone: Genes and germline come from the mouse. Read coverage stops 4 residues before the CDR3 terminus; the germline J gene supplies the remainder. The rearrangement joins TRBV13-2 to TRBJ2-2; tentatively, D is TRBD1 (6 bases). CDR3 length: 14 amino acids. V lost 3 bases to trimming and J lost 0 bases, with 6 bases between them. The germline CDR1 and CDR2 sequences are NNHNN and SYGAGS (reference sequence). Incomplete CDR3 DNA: TGTGCCAGCGGTGGACAGGCAAACACCGGG. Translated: CASGGQANTG. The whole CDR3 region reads CASGGQANTGQLYF.

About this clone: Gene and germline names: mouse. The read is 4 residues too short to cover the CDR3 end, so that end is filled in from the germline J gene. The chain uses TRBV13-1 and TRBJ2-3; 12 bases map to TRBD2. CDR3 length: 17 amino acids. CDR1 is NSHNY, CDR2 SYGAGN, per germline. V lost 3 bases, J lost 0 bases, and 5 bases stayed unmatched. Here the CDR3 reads CASSVGLGGSSAETLYF. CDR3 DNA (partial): TGTGCCAGCAGTGTCGGACTGGGGGGGTCTAGTGCAGAA.

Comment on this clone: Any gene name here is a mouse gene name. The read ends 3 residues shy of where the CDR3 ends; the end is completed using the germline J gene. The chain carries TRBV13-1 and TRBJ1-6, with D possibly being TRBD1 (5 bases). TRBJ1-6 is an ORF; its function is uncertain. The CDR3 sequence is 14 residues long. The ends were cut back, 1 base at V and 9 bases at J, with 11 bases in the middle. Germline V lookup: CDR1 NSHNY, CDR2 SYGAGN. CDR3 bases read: TGTGCCAGCAGTGATATTTGGGGGGGTTCGCCC. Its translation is CASSDIWGGSP. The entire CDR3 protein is CASSDIWGGSPLYF.

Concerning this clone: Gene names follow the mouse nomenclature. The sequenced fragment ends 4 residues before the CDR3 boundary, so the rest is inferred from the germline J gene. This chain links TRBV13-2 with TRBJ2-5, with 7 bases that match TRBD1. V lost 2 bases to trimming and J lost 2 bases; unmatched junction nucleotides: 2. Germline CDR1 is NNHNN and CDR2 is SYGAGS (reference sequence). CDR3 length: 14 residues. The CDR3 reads CASGETGPQDTQYF. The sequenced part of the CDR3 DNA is TGTGCCAGCGGTGAGACAGGGCCCCAAGAC.

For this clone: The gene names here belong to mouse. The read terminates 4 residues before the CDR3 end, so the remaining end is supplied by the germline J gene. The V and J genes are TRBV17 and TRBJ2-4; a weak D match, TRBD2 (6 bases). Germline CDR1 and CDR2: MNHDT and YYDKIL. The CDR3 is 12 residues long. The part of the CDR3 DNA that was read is TGTGCTAGCAGTAATGGGGGAAAC. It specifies CASSNGGN. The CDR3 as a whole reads CASSNGGNTLYF.

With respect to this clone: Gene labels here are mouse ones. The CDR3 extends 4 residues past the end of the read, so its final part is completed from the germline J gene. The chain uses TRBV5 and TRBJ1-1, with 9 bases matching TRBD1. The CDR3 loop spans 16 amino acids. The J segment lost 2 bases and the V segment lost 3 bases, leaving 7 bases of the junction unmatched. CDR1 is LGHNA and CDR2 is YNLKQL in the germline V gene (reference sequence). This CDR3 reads CASSQFPGQGNTEVFF. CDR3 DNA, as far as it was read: TGTGCCAGCAGCCAGTTCCCGGGACAGGGTAACACA.

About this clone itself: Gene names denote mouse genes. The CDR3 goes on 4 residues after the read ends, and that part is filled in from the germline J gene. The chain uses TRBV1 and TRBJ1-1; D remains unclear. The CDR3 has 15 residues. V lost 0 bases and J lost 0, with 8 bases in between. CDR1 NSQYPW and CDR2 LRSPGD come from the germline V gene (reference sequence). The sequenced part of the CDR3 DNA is TGCACCTGCAGTGCAGAACGGTCAGCAAACACA. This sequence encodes CTCSAERSANT. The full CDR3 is CTCSAERSANTEVFF.

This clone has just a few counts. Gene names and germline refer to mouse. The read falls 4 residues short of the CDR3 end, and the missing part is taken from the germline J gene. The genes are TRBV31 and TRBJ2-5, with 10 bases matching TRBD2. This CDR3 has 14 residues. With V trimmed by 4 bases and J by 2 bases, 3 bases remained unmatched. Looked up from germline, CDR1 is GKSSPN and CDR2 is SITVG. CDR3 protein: CAWNRLGGQDTQYF. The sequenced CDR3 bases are TGTGCCTGGAATCGACTGGGGGGCCAAGAC.

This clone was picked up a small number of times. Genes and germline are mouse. The sequenced CDR3 bases are TGTGCCAGCAGTGACGGCAGGAGCCAAGAC. Translating gives CASSDGRSQD. The whole CDR3 sequence reads CASSDGRSQDTQYF. This chain joins TRBV13-1 and TRBJ2-5; no firm D call. The CDR3 goes on 4 residues after the read ends, and that part is filled in from the germline J gene. The CDR3 has 14 amino acids. V was pared by 2 bases and J by 2 bases, with 9 bases between. CDR1 is NSHNY and CDR2 is SYGAGN in the germline V gene.

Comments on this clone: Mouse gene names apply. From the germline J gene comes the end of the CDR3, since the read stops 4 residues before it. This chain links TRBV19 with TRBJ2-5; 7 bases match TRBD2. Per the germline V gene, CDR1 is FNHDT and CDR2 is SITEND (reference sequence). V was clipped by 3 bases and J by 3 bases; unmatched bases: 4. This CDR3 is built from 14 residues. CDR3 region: CASSKSGGQDTQYF. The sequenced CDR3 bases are TGTGCCAGCAGTAAGTCTGGGGGACAAGAC. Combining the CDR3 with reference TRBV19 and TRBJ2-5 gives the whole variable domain GGIITQTPKFLIGQEGQKLTLKCQQNFNHDTMYWYRQDSGKGLRLIYYSITENDLQKGDLSEGYDASREKKSSFSLTVTSAQKNEMAVFLCASSKSGGQDTQYFGPGTRLLVL.

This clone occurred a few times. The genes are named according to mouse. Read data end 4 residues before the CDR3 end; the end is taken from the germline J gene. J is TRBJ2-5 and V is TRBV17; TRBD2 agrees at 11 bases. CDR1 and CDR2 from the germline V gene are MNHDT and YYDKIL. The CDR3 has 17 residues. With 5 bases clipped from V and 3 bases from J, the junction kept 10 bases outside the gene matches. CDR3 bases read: TGTGCTAGCAGTCGCGGGGGGGACTGGGGGTTTCAAGAC. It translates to CASSRGGDWGFQD. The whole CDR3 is CASSRGGDWGFQDTQYF.

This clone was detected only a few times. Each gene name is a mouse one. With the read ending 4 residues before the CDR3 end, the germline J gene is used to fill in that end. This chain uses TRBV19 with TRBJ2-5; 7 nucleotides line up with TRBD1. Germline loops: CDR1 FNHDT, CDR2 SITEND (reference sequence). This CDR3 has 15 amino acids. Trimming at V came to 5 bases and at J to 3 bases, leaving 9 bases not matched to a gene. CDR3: CASRFDRDRQDTQYF. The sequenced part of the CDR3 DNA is TGTGCCAGCAGATTCGACCGGGACAGACAAGAC.

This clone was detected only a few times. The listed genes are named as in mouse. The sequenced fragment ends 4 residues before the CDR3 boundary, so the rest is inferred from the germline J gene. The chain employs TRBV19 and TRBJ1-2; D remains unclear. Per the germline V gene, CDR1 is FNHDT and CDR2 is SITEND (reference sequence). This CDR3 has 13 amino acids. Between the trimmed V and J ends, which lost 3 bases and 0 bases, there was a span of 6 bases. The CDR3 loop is CASSTHANSDYTF. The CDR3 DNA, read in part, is TGTGCCAGCAGTACACATGCAAACTCC.

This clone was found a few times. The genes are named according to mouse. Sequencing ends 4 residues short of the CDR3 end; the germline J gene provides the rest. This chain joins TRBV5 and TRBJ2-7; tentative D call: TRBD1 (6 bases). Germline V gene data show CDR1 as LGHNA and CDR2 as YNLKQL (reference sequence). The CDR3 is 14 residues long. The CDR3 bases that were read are TGTGCCAGCAGCCAAGATCTCAGGGGTTAT. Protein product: CASSQDLRGY. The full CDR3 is CASSQDLRGYEQYF.

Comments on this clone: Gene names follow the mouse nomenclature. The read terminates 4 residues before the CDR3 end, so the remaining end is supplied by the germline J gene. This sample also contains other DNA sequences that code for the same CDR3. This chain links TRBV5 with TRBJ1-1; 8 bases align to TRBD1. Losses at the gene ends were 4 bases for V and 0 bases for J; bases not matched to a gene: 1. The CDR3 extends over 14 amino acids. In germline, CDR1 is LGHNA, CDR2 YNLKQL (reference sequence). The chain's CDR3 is CASSLTGANTEVFF. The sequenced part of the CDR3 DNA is TGTGCCAGCAGCCTGACAGGGGCAAACACA.